The 11 T cell receptor beta chains reported below all come from one sample, sequenced in a study of vaccination and CD4 T cells after COVID-19. Treatment given: approximately 9-day PBMC culture with coronavirus spike peptide pools or control peptides (ViraFEST assay). These receptors have no known antigen. An Oncomine TCR Beta short-read assay was used to sequence the DNA from cultured CD4+ T cells. Each CDR3 protein is one row after TCRdb ran MiXCR on the PCR reads. The sample contains 20,000 to 25,000 distinct CDR3 sequences, under 55% of which appear only once. The material was CD4+ T cells from blood, cultured in vitro, obtained before SARS-CoV-2 vaccination. The receptors shown here come from a human donor who received a COVID-19 vaccine.

The gene calls are TRBV25-1 and TRBJ1-2, with 10 bases aligning to TRBD1. Unmatched junction bases numbered 2, after V lost 1 base and J lost 3 bases. The CDR3 spans 15 residues. Germline CDR1 is MGHDK and CDR2 is SYGVNS. CDR3 residues: CASSELGTGDYGYTF. The CDR3 bases are TGTGCCAGCAGTGAATTAGGGACAGGGGACTATGGCTACACCTTC.

The chain has TRBV11-3 and TRBJ1-5; 8 bases are a match to TRBD1. The CDR3 extends over 15 amino acids. CDR1 is SGHNT, CDR2 YENEEA, per germline. V gave up 5 bases and J gave up 6 bases; unmatched junction bases: 9. The CDR3 DNA reads TGTGCCAGCAGCCCGAGGACAGGGTATGCTCAGCCCCAGCATTTT. Encoded protein: CASSPRTGYAQPQHF.

The chain uses TRBV20-1 and TRBJ2-7, with unresolved D. Germline-derived CDR1 and CDR2 are DFQATT and SNEGSKA (reference sequence). With 0 bases removed from V and 8 bases from J, the gap between germline ends came to 17 bases. This CDR3 has 14 residues. The CDR3 region has the DNA TGCAGTGCTAGAGAGGGCGTACTAAGAGCCAAGCAGTACTTC. This sequence encodes CSAREGVLRAKQYF.

This clonotype was observed a single time. The V call is TRBV15, the J call TRBJ2-3; 14 bases agree with TRBD2. Germline CDR1 LNHNV, CDR2 YYDKDF (reference sequence). The CDR3 length is 15 residues. The V segment lost 8 bases and the J segment 2 bases; nucleotides outside the gene matches: 3. As DNA, the CDR3 is TGTGCCACCGGGACTAGCGGGGGCCCCACAGATACGCAGTATTTT. This codes for CATGTSGGPTDTQYF.

V usage is TRBV29-1 and J usage is TRBJ2-3, with D perhaps assigned TRBD1 or TRBD2 (5 bases each). CDR1 is SQVTM, CDR2 ANQGSEA, per germline. This CDR3 contains 15 residues. Trimming pared 4 bases from V and 2 bases from J, leaving 16 bases between. The CDR3 loop reads CSVGYRWGNTDTQYF. The CDR3 nucleotides are TGCAGCGTTGGTTACAGGTGGGGGAACACAGATACGCAGTATTTT.

The sample holds a few counts of this clonotype. V usage is TRBV6-2 or TRBV6-3 and J usage is TRBJ1-2, with unresolved D. Germline CDR1 MNHEY, CDR2 SVGEGT. With 6 bases removed from V and 6 bases from J, the gap between germline ends came to 17 bases. This CDR3 has 14 amino acids. The DNA for the CDR3 is TGTGCCAGCAGCCGCCGGCTCTCCGACGATGGCTACACCTTC. This encodes CASSRRLSDDGYTF.

V usage is TRBV19 and J usage is TRBJ1-1, with TRBD1 identical over 9 bases. The ends lost 9 bases at V and 0 bases at J; junction bases unmatched: 8. The CDR3 consists of 15 residues. The germline gives CDR1 LNHDA, CDR2 SQIVND (reference sequence). CDR3 sequence: CASGTGPYLNTEAFF. CDR3 nucleotides: TGTGCCAGCGGGACAGGGCCTTATCTGAACACTGAAGCTTTCTTT.

The V and J genes are TRBV7-2 and TRBJ2-3, with 11 bases lining up with TRBD2. With V trimmed by 5 bases and J by 0 bases, 7 bases remained unmatched. Germline-derived CDR1 and CDR2 are SGHTA and FQGNSA. The CDR3 is 17 residues long. The CDR3 region is CASSRRLAGTSTDTQYF. CDR3 DNA: TGTGCCAGCAGCCGACGACTAGCGGGGACTAGCACAGATACGCAGTATTTT.

The gene calls are TRBV19 and TRBJ1-5, with 9 bases lining up with TRBD1. The CDR3 is 14 amino acids. J was trimmed by 5 bases and V by 7 bases; bases with no gene match: 6. Germline-derived CDR1 and CDR2 are LNHDA and SQIVND (reference sequence). As DNA, the CDR3 is TGTGCCAGTACCGCGGACAGGGGTTATCAGCCCCAGCATTTT. Residues: CASTADRGYQPQHF.

The chain links TRBV2 to TRBJ2-7, with D perhaps TRBD2 (6 bases). The CDR3 spans 14 residues. Trimming shortened V by 7 bases and J by 1 base, and 14 bases separated the two germline ends. Germline V lookup: CDR1 SNHLY, CDR2 FYNNEI. CDR3 bases: TGTGCCAGCATCCGGGACTTCGGGTCCTACGAGCAGTACTTC. Translating it yields CASIRDFGSYEQYF.

V and J are TRBV4-2 and TRBJ2-1; a possible D gene is TRBD2 (7 bases). Germline V lookup: CDR1 LGHNA, CDR2 YNFKEQ. The V gene lost 0 bases and the J gene lost 4 bases, with 13 bases spanning the gap. The CDR3 runs to 16 residues. The CDR3 bases are TGTGCCAGCAGCCAAGAGGGGGGGGGCCGTTACAATGAGCAGTTCTTC. Translation: CASSQEGGGRYNEQFF.